This T cell receptor (beta chain) was captured in a study of CD8 T cells in Susac syndrome (dated by TCRdb to about 2019). Concerning the study at large: Repertoire sequencing was used to test whether CD8+ T cell activation and differentiation in Susac syndrome was antigen driven. Overall study outcomes, separate from this receptor: The number of individuals in the TCR sequencing and HLA analysis was acknowledged as relatively small.

Peripheral blood CD8+ and CD4+ T cells from healthy donors, Susac syndrome patients and multiple sclerosis patients were profiled by high-throughput TCR beta sequencing. Multiple sclerosis controls were treatment-naive patients with stable or active relapsing-remitting disease fulfilling revised McDonald criteria. Bulk CD8+ and CD4+ T cells were purified by magnetic negative isolation, while CD8+ TEMRA cells were enriched using FACS. Blood was drawn into EDTA tubes, processed within 24 hours, and PBMCs were isolated by density gradient centrifugation. PBMCs intended for TCR sequencing were cryopreserved in liquid nitrogen and thawed later in a water bath at 37 degrees C. The sorted or isolated CD4+, CD8+ and CD8+ TEMRA cells reached a purity of at least 90%. Of note for this clonotype: No antigen is known for it. The sample holds no much larger clone one base away, and base qualities are not on file.

Based on the germline V gene (reference sequence), the CDR1 and CDR2 sequences are MNHNY and SVGAGI. Including cysteine and phenylalanine, the CDR3 has 13 amino acids. Only the CDR3 region is kept as DNA, spanning 39 bases read in frame from base 1. Compared with germline, V lacks 10 bases and J lacks 7 bases; bases without a gene match: 8. RNA was extracted using the RNeasy kit, and about 0.45 to 1 ug of the RNA was reverse transcribed with random hexamers. The immunoSEQ multiplex PCR assay, which covers 54 Vbeta and 13 Jbeta segments, was used to amplify TCR beta CDR3 regions. PCR amplification bias was corrected by using a synthetic template baseline for primer optimization and computational correction. Turning to the authors' computational methods: Only productive sequences were kept, with reads annotated to V, D and J genes according to IMGT and analyzed in immunoSEQ Analyzer. To calculate clonality, Shannon entropy was normalized by log2 of the number of productive unique sequences and then subtracted from one. For each patient and control, public and private clones were evaluated within the 100 most prevalent clones. A clone was defined as Susac-specific if it was absent from the healthy and MS cohorts, from over a thousand published viral clones and from other ImmuneACCESS disease sequences. The public reads were reanalyzed by TCRdb: fastp trimming at Q25, MiXCR alignment, in-frame beta chains only. All rows with the same CDR3 protein become a single entry with the most common DNA and genes. TCRdb, not the authors, supplied the V and J calls. The sample includes around 280,000 distinct CDR3 sequences, with approximately 90% observed a single time. The leading ten clones occupy roughly 0.064% of the sample.

The TCR sequence derives from a human donor with multiple sclerosis. The rearrangement joined TRBV6-6 to TRBJ2-2; TRBD1 aligns with 8 central bases. The sequencing input was CD4+ T cells from PBMCs. The CDR3 region: CANGGQASGELFF. The DNA is TGTGCCAACGGGGGACAGGCCAGCGGGGAGCTGTTTTTT.